One and the same sample provided the 30 T cell receptor beta chains below, sequenced in a study of blood T cell repertoires in COVID-19. Assay used: immunoSEQ multiplex PCR; TCRdb lists only in-frame clones, some missing. The data contain approximately 65,000 clones, about 81% of them seen just once; the ten biggest clones take up approximately 15%. Source material: peripheral blood. Receptors originate from an elderly man with acute or convalescent COVID-19.

V usage is TRBV27 and J usage is TRBJ2-3; tentatively, D is TRBD2 (5 bases). Trimming removed 7 bases from V and 3 bases from J, with 11 bases in between. This CDR3 comprises 13 residues. Germline V CDR1 and CDR2: MNHEY, SMNVEV (reference sequence). CDR3 protein: CASTPRGTDTQYF. The CDR3 nucleotides read TGTGCCAGCACCCCCCGGGGTACAGATACGCAGTATTTT.

This clone has ten or more counts. V usage is TRBV18 and J usage is TRBJ2-1; D may be TRBD1 (6 bases). The CDR3 totals 15 residues. Per the germline V gene, CDR1 is KGHSH and CDR2 is LQKENI. Trimming took off 5 bases at V and 3 bases at J, with 14 bases between the two ends. CDR3 DNA: TGTGCCAGCTCAACAAGGGGGAGCGACTACAATGAGCAGTTCTTC. It yields the protein CASSTRGSDYNEQFF.

V and J are TRBV19 and TRBJ2-7, with D maybe TRBD1 (5 bases). CDR3 length: 13 residues. In germline, CDR1 is LNHDA, CDR2 SQIVND (reference sequence). V shed 5 bases and J shed 2 bases, with 10 bases lying between them. The CDR3 nucleotides are TGTGCCAGTAGTCCAGGGTATCCCTACGAGCAGTACTTC. Translated: CASSPGYPYEQYF.

Here the CDR3 reads CASSLRGGNYGYTF. As DNA, the CDR3 is TGTGCCAGCAGTTTGAGGGGGGGTAACTATGGCTACACCTTC. The chain couples TRBV28 to TRBJ1-2, with D perhaps TRBD1 (6 bases). Germline loops: CDR1 MDHEN, CDR2 SYDVKM. V lost 3 bases, J lost 1 base, and 9 bases lay in between. The CDR3 covers 14 residues.

This clone was observed a handful of times. The chain couples TRBV27 to TRBJ1-6; D might be TRBD1 (5 bases). The CDR3 runs 14 residues. V lost 5 bases to trimming and J lost 8 bases, with 13 bases between them. Germline values: CDR1 MNHEY, CDR2 SMNVEV (reference sequence). This chain's CDR3 is CASSLTTVYSPLHF. CDR3 DNA: TGTGCCAGCAGTCTTACGACAGTTTATTCACCCCTCCACTTT.

The chain is built from TRBV21-1 and TRBJ2-4; the table's D call, TRBD2, was not checked against the DNA. TRBV21-1 is a documented pseudogene. This CDR3 region has 18 residues. The DNA for the CDR3 is TGTGCCAGCAGAGAGCAGGCTAGCGGGAGGCTAGCCAAAAACATTCAGTACTTC. Protein product: CASREQASGRLAKNIQYF.

This clone turned up a few times. The sample holds other DNA sequences that translate to the same CDR3. The chain has TRBV7-2 and TRBJ2-3; TRBD2 matches at 12 bases. The CDR3 has 14 residues. The germline V gene has CDR1 SGHTA and CDR2 FQGNSA. Trimming at V came to 3 bases and at J to 7 bases, leaving 2 bases not matched to a gene. CDR3 amino acids: CASSLTSGRNTQYF. The CDR3 nucleotides are TGTGCCAGCAGCTTGACTAGCGGGAGAAATACGCAGTATTTT.

This clone came up a few times. The chain recombines TRBV19 with TRBJ2-2; maybe TRBD2 (6 bases). The CDR3 runs to 13 residues. The V gene's germline CDR1 is LNHDA and CDR2 SQIVND (reference sequence). Trimming removed 3 bases at V and 14 bases at J, with 16 bases between. The CDR3 protein is CASSIEGTGVLFF. DNA of the CDR3: TGTGCCAGTAGTATTGAAGGGACTGGGGTCCTGTTTTTT.

The V gene is TRBV7-9, the J gene TRBJ2-7, with 8 bases matching TRBD1. There are 14 residues in the CDR3. CDR1 and CDR2 from the germline V gene are SEHNR and FQNEAQ (reference sequence). V lost 3 bases and J lost 6; bases outside the gene matches: 7. This CDR3 is CASSLGRGHLEQYF. The CDR3 nucleotides read TGTGCCAGCAGCTTGGGCAGGGGGCATCTCGAGCAGTACTTC.

In the case of this clone: Other DNA sequences of this sample code for an identical CDR3. This chain connects TRBV7-2 to TRBJ2-7; D is perhaps TRBD1 (6 bases). V gave up 1 base and J gave up 4 bases, with 11 bases separating them. Germline V gene lookup returns CDR1 SGHTA and CDR2 FQGNSA. The CDR3 is 14 amino acids. CDR3 coding DNA: TGTGCCAGCAGCTTAGTTCAGGGGCGTTACGAGCAGTACTTC. It yields the protein CASSLVQGRYEQYF.

The chain recombines TRBV6-4 with TRBJ2-3, with 7 bases that match TRBD2. Germline loops: CDR1 MRHNA, CDR2 SNTAGT. After removal of 8 bases from V and 2 bases from J, the junction contained 7 bases not matched to a gene. The CDR3 is 14 residues long. CDR3 sequence reads: CASGAREYTDTQYF. CDR3 DNA sequence: TGTGCCAGCGGGGCGCGGGAGTACACAGATACGCAGTATTTT.

The chain joins TRBV7-2 to TRBJ2-3; D unclear. This CDR3 is built from 13 residues. Trimming left V 1 base short and J 6 bases short, with 8 bases between. Germline V gene lookup returns CDR1 SGHTA and CDR2 FQGNSA. The CDR3 bases are TGTGCCAGCAGCTTAGACTACTTTGATACGCAGTATTTT. Its translation is CASSLDYFDTQYF.

The rearrangement joins TRBV30 to TRBJ1-3, with TRBD1 as a possible D gene (5 bases). The germline V gene encodes CDR1 GTSNPN and CDR2 SVGIG (reference sequence). This CDR3 region has 14 residues. Trimming took off 4 bases at V and 0 bases at J, with 10 bases between the two ends. CDR3 loop: CAWMAGRSGNTIYF. Written as DNA, the CDR3 is TGTGCCTGGATGGCGGGACGCTCTGGAAACACCATATATTTT.

The chain links TRBV6-2 or TRBV6-3 to TRBJ2-7; the D gene is possibly TRBD1 (6 bases). Per the germline V gene, CDR1 is MNHEY and CDR2 is SVGEGT. V dropped 2 bases and J dropped 2 bases, with 10 bases sitting between them. This CDR3 spans 14 amino acids. For the CDR3, the DNA is TGTGCCAGCAGTTACCCAGGGGTGACCTACGAGCAGTACTTC. Amino acids: CASSYPGVTYEQYF.

This clone was seen only a few times. V is TRBV10-3 and J is TRBJ1-6, with TRBD1 as a possible D gene (5 bases). From germline, CDR1 is ENHRY and CDR2 SYGVKD. V shed 4 bases and J shed 1 base, with 11 bases lying between them. The CDR3 sequence is 16 residues long. The CDR3 loop reads CAISGNRSSYNSPLHF. The CDR3 DNA sequence: TGTGCCATCAGTGGTAACAGGAGTTCCTATAATTCACCCCTCCACTTT.

The chain uses TRBV28 and TRBJ1-2, with D hard to call. CDR1 is MDHEN, CDR2 SYDVKM, per germline. The CDR3 runs 13 residues. Trimming took 5 bases from V and 7 from J, leaving 14 bases between them. CDR3 sequence: CASSPDLTGGYTF. CDR3 nucleotides: TGTGCCAGCAGTCCTGACCTCACGGGTGGCTACACCTTC.

The chain couples TRBV12-3 or TRBV12-4 to TRBJ1-1; D is unclear. Trimming removed 5 bases from V and 6 bases from J, with 13 bases in between. The CDR3 loop spans 13 amino acids. The CDR3 nucleotides read TGTGCCAGCAGTGGAGATCGTGGTCCTGAAGCTTTCTTT. Amino acids: CASSGDRGPEAFF.

This clone was seen only a few times. The CDR3 loop is CASRTGRETDTQYF. Written as DNA, the CDR3 is TGCGCCAGCAGGACAGGACGAGAAACAGATACGCAGTATTTT. The chain employs TRBV5-1 and TRBJ2-3; TRBD1 is a possible D gene (6 bases). V was clipped by 5 bases and J by 3 bases, with 13 bases between them. The CDR3 is 14 amino acids. CDR1 is SGHRS, CDR2 YFSETQ, per germline.

V usage is TRBV30 and J usage is TRBJ1-5; 8 bases fit TRBD1. This CDR3 has 17 residues. The germline V gene encodes CDR1 GTSNPN and CDR2 SVGIG (reference sequence). The trim removed 0 bases at V and 2 bases at J, leaving 9 bases unmatched. The CDR3, as DNA: TGTGCCTGGAGTGTAGGCAGGGGGCTGGTGCGCAATCAGCCCCAGCATTTT. Its protein product is CAWSVGRGLVRNQPQHF.

The chain joins TRBV10-3 to TRBJ1-4; D might be TRBD1 (6 bases). The CDR3 is made up of 13 amino acids. Looked up from germline, CDR1 is ENHRY and CDR2 is SYGVKD. V dropped 6 bases and J dropped 8 bases, with 13 bases sitting between them. The CDR3 sequence: CAIRGAVAEKLFF. For the CDR3, the DNA is TGTGCCATCAGGGGGGCGGTAGCCGAAAAACTGTTTTTT.

This rearrangement joins TRBV24-1 to TRBJ2-3; the match to TRBD2 covers 10 bases. V was clipped by 5 bases and J by 3 bases; unmatched bases: 4. Germline V gene data show CDR1 as KGHDR and CDR2 as SFDVKD. CDR3 length equals 15 residues. DNA of the CDR3: TGTGCCACCAGTGCACCAGCGGGAGGGACAGATACGCAGTATTTT. Its protein product is CATSAPAGGTDTQYF.

This clone was seen many times. The chain employs TRBV10-3 and TRBJ1-2; D perhaps matches TRBD1 (6 bases). Trimming cost V 4 bases and J 4 bases, with 10 bases left between them. Germline V CDR1 and CDR2: ENHRY, SYGVKD. The CDR3 runs 13 residues. CDR3 nucleotide sequence: TGTGCCATCAGTGGAAGAGGGGGCTATGGCTACACCTTC. This sequence encodes CAISGRGGYGYTF.

V gene TRBV5-4 combines with J gene TRBJ2-2; D is possibly TRBD2 (5 bases). Trimming cost V 6 bases and J 3 bases, with 12 bases left between them. The germline V gene encodes CDR1 SGHNT and CDR2 YYREEE (reference sequence). CDR3 length equals 14 residues. In DNA, the CDR3 is TGTGCCAGCACCACTCCCGGGGACACCGGGGAGCTGTTTTTT. As protein: CASTTPGDTGELFF. Filled out from reference TRBV5-4 and TRBJ2-2, the complete variable domain reads ETGVTQSPTHLIKTRGQQVTLRCSSQSGHNTVSWYQQALGQGPQFIFQYYREEENGRGNFPPRFSGLQFPNYSSELNVNALELDDSALYLCASTTPGDTGELFFGEGSRLTVL.

V usage is TRBV29-1 and J usage is TRBJ2-3; 16 positions agree with TRBD2. Per germline, CDR1 SQVTM and CDR2 ANQGSEA. This CDR3 contains 18 residues. V gave up 4 bases and J gave up 0 bases; unmatched junction bases: 7. CDR3 in amino acids: CSVGGLAGGRPSTDTQYF. The DNA for the CDR3 is TGCAGCGTTGGGGGACTAGCGGGAGGGAGGCCTAGCACAGATACGCAGTATTTT.

The chain carries TRBV7-2 and TRBJ1-3, with a possible D match to TRBD1 (6 bases). CDR1 and CDR2 (germline): SGHTA, FQGNSA. V shed 6 bases and J shed 0 bases, with 9 bases lying between them. The CDR3 totals 14 residues. The CDR3 bases are TGTGCCAGCAGACCACAGGGCTCTGGAAACACCATATATTTT. Protein sequence: CASRPQGSGNTIYF.

The chain couples TRBV7-8 to TRBJ2-7, with 8 nucleotides matching TRBD1. V was clipped by 4 bases and J by 2 bases; unmatched bases: 7. The germline V gene has CDR1 SGHVS and CDR2 FQNEAQ. The CDR3 is 15 residues long. The CDR3 loop reads CASSYFGQGTYEQYF. The CDR3 nucleotides are TGTGCCAGCAGCTACTTCGGACAGGGAACCTACGAGCAGTACTTC.

This chain connects TRBV7-9 to TRBJ2-3; 12 nucleotides line up with TRBD2. The J segment lost 2 bases and the V segment lost 3 bases, leaving 12 bases of the junction unmatched. The CDR3 has 19 amino acids. CDR1 SEHNR and CDR2 FQNEAQ come from the germline V gene (reference sequence). CDR3 amino acids: CASSFPTKLAGGPTDTQYF. Here the CDR3 DNA reads TGTGCCAGCAGCTTTCCCACCAAACTAGCGGGAGGACCCACAGATACGCAGTATTTT. Based on the CDR3 plus reference TRBV7-9 and TRBJ2-3, the full variable domain is DTGVSQNPRHKITKRGQNVTFRCDPISEHNRLYWYRQTLGQGPEFLTYFQNEAQLEKSRLLSDRFSAERPKGSFSTLEIQRTEQGDSAMYLCASSFPTKLAGGPTDTQYFGPGTRLTVL.

The chain uses TRBV11-3 and TRBJ1-1; 9 bases align to TRBD1. Losses at the gene ends were 5 bases for V and 1 base for J; bases not matched to a gene: 5. The length of the CDR3 is 15 residues. Germline V gene sequence: CDR1 SGHNT, CDR2 YENEEA. The CDR3: CASSRTGAGNTEAFF. CDR3 nucleotide sequence: TGTGCCAGCAGCCGGACAGGGGCCGGGAACACTGAAGCTTTCTTT.

The V call is TRBV4-3, the J call TRBJ1-1; TRBD1 might be the D (5 bases). CDR1 LGHNA and CDR2 YSLEER come from the germline V gene. V shed 2 bases and J shed 11 bases, with 18 bases lying between them. This CDR3 has 14 amino acids. As DNA, the CDR3 is TGCGCCAGCAGCCAAACCCCGACAGTCTCTGGGGCTTTCTTT. Translated, it gives CASSQTPTVSGAFF.

In regard to this clone: Other DNA variants within this sample encode the same CDR3. The rearrangement links TRBV9 to TRBJ1-1; D is possibly TRBD1 (5 bases). CDR3 length: 14 amino acids. The germline V gene has CDR1 SGDLS and CDR2 YYNGEE. V shed 0 bases and J shed 1 base, with 7 bases lying between them. The CDR3: CASSVGQTNTEAFF. The CDR3 DNA reads as TGTGCCAGCAGCGTAGGACAGACGAACACTGAAGCTTTCTTT.